The 6 T cell receptor beta chains listed next were all sequenced from one sample in a study of cytomegalovirus exposure and HLA in healthy donors. The PCR was carried out with 60 Vbeta primers and 13 Jbeta primers. Repertoires were generated with immunoSEQ multiplex PCR, while TCRdb's copy carries only in-frame clones and drops some. The table includes some 110,000 clones, roughly 77% detected once. Sequenced input: PBMCs. These receptors came from a man aged 50 to 59 in good health and CMV-seropositive.

This chain links TRBV11-2 with TRBJ1-1; D possibly corresponds to TRBD1 (5 bases). Germline V gene lookup returns CDR1 SGHAT and CDR2 FQNNGV. Between the trimmed V and J ends, which lost 2 bases and 4 bases, there was a span of 5 bases. This CDR3 region has 12 residues. This CDR3 is CASSLRGTEAFF. CDR3 DNA sequence: TGTGCCAGCAGCTTAAGGGGCACTGAAGCTTTCTTT. Full variable domain (missing parts from reference TRBV11-2 and TRBJ1-1): EAGVAQSPRYKIIEKRQSVAFWCNPISGHATLYWYQQILGQGPKLLIQFQNNGVVDDSQLPKDRFSAERLKGVDSTLKIQPAKLEDSAVYLCASSLRGTEAFFGQGTRLTVV.

The table lists this clone with a few counts. This chain links TRBV5-4 with TRBJ2-4, with D perhaps TRBD2 (6 bases). The CDR3 loop spans 15 amino acids. V was clipped by 2 bases and J by 8 bases, with 17 bases between them. The V gene's germline CDR1 is SGHNT and CDR2 YYREEE (reference sequence). The CDR3 DNA reads TGTGCCAGCAGCTTTGGAGGGGCGGAGAGGGACATTCAGTACTTC. Amino acid sequence: CASSFGGAERDIQYF.

The rearrangement joins TRBV6-5 to TRBJ1-2; 7 nucleotides line up with TRBD1. The CDR3 runs to 15 residues. V lost 6 bases to trimming and J lost 2 bases; unmatched junction nucleotides: 9. Per the germline V gene, CDR1 is MNHEY and CDR2 is SVGAGI. CDR3 sequence reads: CASRRYRDSNYGYTF. Here the CDR3 DNA reads TGTGCCAGCAGACGATACCGGGACAGCAACTATGGCTACACCTTC.

This sequence joins TRBV7-9 and TRBJ2-1, with TRBD1 identical over 9 bases. The trim removed 4 bases at V and 15 bases at J, leaving 4 bases unmatched. The CDR3 is 11 residues long. Germline CDR1 SEHNR, CDR2 FQNEAQ (reference sequence). DNA of the CDR3: TGTGCCAGCAGCTCTCGGGACAGGGCGTTCTTC. Its translation is CASSSRDRAFF.

Only one count was recorded for this clone. This rearrangement joins TRBV4-1 to TRBJ2-2; a weak D match, TRBD1 (6 bases). Germline values: CDR1 MGHRA, CDR2 YSYEKL. CDR3 length equals 17 residues. Deletions cut 2 bases from V and 1 base from J, with 14 bases between. CDR3 sequence: CASSQNLPGQNTGELFF. As DNA, the CDR3 is TGCGCCAGCAGCCAAAATCTCCCGGGACAGAACACCGGGGAGCTGTTTTTT.

This chain joins TRBV6-1 and TRBJ2-7; the D gene is possibly TRBD1 (6 bases). The V gene lost 5 bases and the J gene lost 4 bases, with 15 bases spanning the gap. CDR1 is MNHNS, CDR2 SASEGT, per germline. The length of the CDR3 is 14 residues. The CDR3 nucleotides are TGTGCCAGCAGTTGGGACACCCTTAAGTACGAGCAGTACTTC. This gives the protein CASSWDTLKYEQYF.